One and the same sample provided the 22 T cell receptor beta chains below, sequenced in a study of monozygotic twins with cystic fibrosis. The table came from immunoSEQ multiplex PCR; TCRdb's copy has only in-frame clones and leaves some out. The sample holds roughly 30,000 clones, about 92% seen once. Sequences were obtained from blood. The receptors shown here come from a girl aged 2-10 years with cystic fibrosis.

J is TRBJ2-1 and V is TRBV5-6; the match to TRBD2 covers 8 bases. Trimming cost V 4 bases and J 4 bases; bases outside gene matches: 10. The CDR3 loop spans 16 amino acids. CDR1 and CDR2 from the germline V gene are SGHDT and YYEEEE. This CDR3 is CASSPPVGLVYNEQFF. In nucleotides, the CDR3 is TGTGCCAGCAGCCCCCCAGTGGGACTAGTATACAATGAGCAGTTCTTC.

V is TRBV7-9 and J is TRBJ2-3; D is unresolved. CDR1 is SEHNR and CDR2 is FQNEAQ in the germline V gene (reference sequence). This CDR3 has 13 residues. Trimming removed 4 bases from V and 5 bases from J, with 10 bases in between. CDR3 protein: CASSYPPGDTQYF. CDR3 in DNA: TGTGCCAGCAGCTACCCTCCGGGAGATACGCAGTATTTT.

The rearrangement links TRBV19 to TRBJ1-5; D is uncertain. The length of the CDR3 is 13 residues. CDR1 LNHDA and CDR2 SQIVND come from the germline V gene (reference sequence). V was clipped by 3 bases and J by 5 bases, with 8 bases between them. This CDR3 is CASSMVGDQPQHF. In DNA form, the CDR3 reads TGTGCCAGTAGTATGGTCGGAGATCAGCCCCAGCATTTT.

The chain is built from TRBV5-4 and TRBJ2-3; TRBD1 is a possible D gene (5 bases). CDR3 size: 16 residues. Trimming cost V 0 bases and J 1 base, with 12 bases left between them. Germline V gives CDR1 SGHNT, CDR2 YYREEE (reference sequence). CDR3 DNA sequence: TGTGCCAGCAGCTTGGTGCGGACAACCGGCACAGATACGCAGTATTTT. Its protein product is CASSLVRTTGTDTQYF.

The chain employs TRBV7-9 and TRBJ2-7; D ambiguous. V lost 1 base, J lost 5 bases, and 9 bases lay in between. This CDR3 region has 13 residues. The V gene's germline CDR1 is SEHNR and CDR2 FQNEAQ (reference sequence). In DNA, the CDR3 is TGTGCCAGCAGCTTAGGGGTGGGCGACGAGCAGTACTTC. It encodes CASSLGVGDEQYF.

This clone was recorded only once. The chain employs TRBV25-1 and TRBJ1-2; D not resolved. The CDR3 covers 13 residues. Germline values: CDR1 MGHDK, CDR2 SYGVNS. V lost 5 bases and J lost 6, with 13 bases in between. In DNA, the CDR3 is TGTGCCAGCAGTCGAAATGCTCGGGATGGCTACACCTTC. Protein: CASSRNARDGYTF.

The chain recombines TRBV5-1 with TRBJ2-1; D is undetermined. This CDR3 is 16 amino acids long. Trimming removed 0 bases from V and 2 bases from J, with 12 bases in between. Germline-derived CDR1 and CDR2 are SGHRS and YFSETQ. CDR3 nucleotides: TGCGCCAGCAGCTTGGAGGCTGGGGTTACCTACAATGAGCAGTTCTTC. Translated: CASSLEAGVTYNEQFF.

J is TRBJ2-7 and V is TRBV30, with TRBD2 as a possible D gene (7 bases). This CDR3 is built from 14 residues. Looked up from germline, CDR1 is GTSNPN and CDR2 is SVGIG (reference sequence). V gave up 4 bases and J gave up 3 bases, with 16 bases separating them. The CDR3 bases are TGTGCCTGGACCTCTCGAGGGGGGGTCTACGAGCAGTACTTC. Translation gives CAWTSRGGVYEQYF.

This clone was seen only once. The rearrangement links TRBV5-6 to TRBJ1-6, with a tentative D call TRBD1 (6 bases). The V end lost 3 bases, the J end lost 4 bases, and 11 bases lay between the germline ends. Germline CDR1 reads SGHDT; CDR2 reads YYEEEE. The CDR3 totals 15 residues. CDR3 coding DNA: TGTGCCAGCAGCTCAGTCGACAGGTATAATTCACCCCTCCACTTT. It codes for CASSSVDRYNSPLHF.

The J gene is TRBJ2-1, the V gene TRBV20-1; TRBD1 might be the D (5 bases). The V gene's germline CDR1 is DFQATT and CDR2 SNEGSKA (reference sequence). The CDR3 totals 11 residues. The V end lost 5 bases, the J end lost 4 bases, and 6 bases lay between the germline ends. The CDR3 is CSARTYNEQFF. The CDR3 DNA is TGCAGTGCTCGGACATACAATGAGCAGTTCTTC.

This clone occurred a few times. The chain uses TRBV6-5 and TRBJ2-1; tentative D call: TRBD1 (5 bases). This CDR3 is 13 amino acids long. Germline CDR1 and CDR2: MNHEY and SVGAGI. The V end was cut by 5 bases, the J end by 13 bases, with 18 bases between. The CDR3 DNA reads TGTGCCAGCAGTCCACTGGGGCAGGCGAACCAGTTCTTC. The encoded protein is CASSPLGQANQFF.

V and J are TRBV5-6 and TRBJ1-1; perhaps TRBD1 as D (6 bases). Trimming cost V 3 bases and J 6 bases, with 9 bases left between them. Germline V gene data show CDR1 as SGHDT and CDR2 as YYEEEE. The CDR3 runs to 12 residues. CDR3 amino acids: CASSSGGPEAFF. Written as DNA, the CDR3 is TGTGCCAGCAGCTCGGGGGGGCCTGAAGCTTTCTTT.

The CDR3 here is CASGSSYEQYF. DNA of the CDR3: TGTGCCAGCGGCAGTTCCTACGAGCAGTACTTC. The V gene is TRBV7-9, the J gene TRBJ2-7; no reliable D call. CDR3 length: 11 amino acids. Germline V lookup: CDR1 SEHNR, CDR2 FQNEAQ (reference sequence). V lost 8 bases and J lost 1, with 6 bases in between.

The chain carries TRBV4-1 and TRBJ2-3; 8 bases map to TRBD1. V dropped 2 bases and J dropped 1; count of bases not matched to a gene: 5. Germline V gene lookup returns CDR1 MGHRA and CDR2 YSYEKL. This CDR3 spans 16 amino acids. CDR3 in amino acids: CASSQRDRWGTDTQYF. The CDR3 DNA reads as TGCGCCAGCAGCCAACGGGACAGGTGGGGCACAGATACGCAGTATTTT.

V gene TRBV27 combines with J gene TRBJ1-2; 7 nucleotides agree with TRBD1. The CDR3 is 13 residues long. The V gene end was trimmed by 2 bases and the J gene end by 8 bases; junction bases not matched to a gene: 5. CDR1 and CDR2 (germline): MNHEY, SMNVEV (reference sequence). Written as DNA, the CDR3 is TGTGCCAGCAGTTTAACAGGGGCTAAAGGCTACACCTTC. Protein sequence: CASSLTGAKGYTF.

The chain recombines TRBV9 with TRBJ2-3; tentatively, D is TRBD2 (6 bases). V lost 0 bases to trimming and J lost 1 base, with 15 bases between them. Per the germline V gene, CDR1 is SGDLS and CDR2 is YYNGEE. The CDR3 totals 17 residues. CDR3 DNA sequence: TGTGCCAGCAGCGTAGACGGGGCTAGCGCCGGCACAGATACGCAGTATTTT. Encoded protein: CASSVDGASAGTDTQYF.

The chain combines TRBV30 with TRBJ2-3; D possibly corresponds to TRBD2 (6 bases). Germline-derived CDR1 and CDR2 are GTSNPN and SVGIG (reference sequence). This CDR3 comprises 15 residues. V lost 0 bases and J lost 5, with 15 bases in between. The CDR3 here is CAWSVGGRVIDTQYF. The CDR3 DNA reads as TGTGCCTGGAGTGTTGGAGGGCGGGTTATAGATACGCAGTATTTT.

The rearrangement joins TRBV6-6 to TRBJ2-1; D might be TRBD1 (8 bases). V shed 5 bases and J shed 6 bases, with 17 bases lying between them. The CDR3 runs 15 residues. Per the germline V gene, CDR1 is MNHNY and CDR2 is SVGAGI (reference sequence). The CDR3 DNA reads TGTGCCAGCAGTGGACTAGAACAGGGGGTCAATGAGCAGTTCTTC. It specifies CASSGLEQGVNEQFF.

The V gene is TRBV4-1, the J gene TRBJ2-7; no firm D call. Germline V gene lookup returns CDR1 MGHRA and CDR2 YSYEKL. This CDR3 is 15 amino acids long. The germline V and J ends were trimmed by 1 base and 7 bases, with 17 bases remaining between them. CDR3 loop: CASSQVFIDSEEQYF. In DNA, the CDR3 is TGCGCCAGCAGCCAAGTTTTCATAGATTCCGAGGAGCAGTACTTC.

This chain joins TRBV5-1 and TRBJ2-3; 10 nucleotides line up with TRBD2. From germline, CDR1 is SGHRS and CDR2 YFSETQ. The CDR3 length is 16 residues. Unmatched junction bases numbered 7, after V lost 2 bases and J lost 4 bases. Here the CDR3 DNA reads TGCGCCAGCAGCTTAGCGGGGGGGTCAGGTTCAGATACGCAGTATTTT. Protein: CASSLAGGSGSDTQYF.

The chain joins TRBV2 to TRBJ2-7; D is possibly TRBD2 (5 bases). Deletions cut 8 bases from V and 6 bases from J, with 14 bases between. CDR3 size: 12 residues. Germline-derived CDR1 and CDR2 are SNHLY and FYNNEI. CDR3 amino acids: CASLLPGGEQYF. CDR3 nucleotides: TGTGCCAGCTTACTGCCCGGAGGCGAGCAGTACTTC.

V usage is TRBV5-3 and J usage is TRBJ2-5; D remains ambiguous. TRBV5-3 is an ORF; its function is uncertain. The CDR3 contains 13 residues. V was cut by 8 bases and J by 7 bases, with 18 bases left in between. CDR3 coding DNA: TGTGCCAGGCCCCGGAGATTCTCAGGGACCCAGTACTTC. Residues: CARPRRFSGTQYF.